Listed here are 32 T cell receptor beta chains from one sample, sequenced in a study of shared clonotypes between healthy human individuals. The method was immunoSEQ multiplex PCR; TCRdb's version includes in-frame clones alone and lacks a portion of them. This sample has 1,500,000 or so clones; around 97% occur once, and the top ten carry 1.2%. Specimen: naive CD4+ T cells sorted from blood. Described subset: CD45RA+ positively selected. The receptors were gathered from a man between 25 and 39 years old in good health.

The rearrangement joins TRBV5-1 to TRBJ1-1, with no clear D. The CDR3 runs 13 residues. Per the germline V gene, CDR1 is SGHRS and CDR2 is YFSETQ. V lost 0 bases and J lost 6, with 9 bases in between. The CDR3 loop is CASSLAAGAEAFF. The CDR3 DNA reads TGCGCCAGCAGCTTGGCGGCGGGAGCTGAAGCTTTCTTT.

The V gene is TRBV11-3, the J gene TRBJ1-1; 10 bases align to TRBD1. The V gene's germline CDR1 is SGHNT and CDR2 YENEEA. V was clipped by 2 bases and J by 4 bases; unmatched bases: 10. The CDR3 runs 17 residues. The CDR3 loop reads CASSLNLPGQGSTEAFF. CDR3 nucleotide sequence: TGTGCCAGCAGCTTAAATCTTCCGGGACAGGGGAGCACTGAAGCTTTCTTT.

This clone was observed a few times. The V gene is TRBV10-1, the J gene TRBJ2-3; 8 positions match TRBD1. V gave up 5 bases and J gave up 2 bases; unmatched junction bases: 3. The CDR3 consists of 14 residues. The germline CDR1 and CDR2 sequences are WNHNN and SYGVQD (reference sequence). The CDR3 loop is CASSSGGNTDTQYF. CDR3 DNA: TGCGCCAGCAGTTCAGGGGGCAACACAGATACGCAGTATTTT.

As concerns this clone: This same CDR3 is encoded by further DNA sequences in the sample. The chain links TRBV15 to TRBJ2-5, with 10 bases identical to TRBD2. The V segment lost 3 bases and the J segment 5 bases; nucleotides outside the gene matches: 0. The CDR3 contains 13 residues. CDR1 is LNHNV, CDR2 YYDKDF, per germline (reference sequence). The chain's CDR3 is CATSRGLAETQYF. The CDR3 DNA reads TGTGCCACCAGCAGGGGACTAGCGGAGACCCAGTACTTC.

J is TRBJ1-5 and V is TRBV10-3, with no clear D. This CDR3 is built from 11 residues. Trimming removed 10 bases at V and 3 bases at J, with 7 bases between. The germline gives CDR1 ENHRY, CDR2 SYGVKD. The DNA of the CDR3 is TGTGCCACCGGACCCAATCAGCCCCAGCATTTT. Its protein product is CATGPNQPQHF.

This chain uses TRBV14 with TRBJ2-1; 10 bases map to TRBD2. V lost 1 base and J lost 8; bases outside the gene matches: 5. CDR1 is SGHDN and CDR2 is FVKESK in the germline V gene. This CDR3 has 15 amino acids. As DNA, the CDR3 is TGTGCCAGCAGCCAAGCTAGCGGGAGTAGCTATGAGCAGTTCTTC. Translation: CASSQASGSSYEQFF.

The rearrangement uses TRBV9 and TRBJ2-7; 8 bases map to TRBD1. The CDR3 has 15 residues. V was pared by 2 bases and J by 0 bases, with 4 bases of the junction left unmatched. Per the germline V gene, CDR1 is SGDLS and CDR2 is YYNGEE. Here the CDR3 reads CASSVGQGASYEQYF. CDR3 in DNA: TGTGCCAGCAGCGTTGGACAGGGAGCCTCCTACGAGCAGTACTTC.

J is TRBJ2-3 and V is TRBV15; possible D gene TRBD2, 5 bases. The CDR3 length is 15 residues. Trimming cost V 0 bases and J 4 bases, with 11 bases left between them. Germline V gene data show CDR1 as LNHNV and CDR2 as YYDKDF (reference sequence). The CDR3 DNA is TGTGCCACCAGCAGAGAGTCCGGACTTTCAGATACGCAGTATTTT. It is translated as CATSRESGLSDTQYF.

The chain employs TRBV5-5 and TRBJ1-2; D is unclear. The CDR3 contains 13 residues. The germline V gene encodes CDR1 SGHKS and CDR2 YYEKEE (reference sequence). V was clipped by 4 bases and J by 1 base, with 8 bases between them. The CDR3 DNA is TGTGCCAGCAGCCCATTGGGTAACTATGGCTACACCTTC. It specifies CASSPLGNYGYTF.

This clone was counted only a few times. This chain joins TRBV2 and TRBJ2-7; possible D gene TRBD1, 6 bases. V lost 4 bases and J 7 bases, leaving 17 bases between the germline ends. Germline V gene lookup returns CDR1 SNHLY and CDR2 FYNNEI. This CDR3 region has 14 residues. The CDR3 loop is CASSVSGRGREQYF. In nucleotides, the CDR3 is TGTGCCAGCAGTGTTTCGGGCAGGGGCAGAGAGCAGTACTTC.

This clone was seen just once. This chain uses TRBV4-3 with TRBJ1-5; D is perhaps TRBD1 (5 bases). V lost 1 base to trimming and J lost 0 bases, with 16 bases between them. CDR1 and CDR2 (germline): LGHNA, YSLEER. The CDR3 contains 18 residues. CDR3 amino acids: CASSQGGAGPYSNQPQHF. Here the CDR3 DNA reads TGCGCCAGCAGCCAAGGTGGGGCAGGTCCCTATAGCAATCAGCCCCAGCATTTT.

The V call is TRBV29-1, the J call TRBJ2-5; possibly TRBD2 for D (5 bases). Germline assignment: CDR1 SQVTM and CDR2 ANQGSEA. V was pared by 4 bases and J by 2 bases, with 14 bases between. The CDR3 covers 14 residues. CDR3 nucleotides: TGCAGCGTTGGGCGTGGGAGAGGTCAAGAGACCCAGTACTTC. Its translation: CSVGRGRGQETQYF.

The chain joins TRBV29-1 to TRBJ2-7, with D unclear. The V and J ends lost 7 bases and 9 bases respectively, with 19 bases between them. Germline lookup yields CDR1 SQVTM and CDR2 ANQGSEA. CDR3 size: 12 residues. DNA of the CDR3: TGCAGCGCCAAGGACGTATCCGGCGCGCAGTACTTC. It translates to CSAKDVSGAQYF.

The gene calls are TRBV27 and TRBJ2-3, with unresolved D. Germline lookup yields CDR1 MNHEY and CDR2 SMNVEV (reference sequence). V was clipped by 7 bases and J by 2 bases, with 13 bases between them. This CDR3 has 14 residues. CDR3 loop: CASKSLLSTDTQYF. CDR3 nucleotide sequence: TGTGCCAGCAAGTCTCTGCTATCCACAGATACGCAGTATTTT.

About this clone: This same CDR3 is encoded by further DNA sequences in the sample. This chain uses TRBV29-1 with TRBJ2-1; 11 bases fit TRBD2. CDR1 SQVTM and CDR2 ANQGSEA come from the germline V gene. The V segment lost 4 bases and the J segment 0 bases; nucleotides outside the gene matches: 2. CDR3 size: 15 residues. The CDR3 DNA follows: TGCAGCGTTGGAACTAGCGGGAGCTCCTACAATGAGCAGTTCTTC. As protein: CSVGTSGSSYNEQFF.

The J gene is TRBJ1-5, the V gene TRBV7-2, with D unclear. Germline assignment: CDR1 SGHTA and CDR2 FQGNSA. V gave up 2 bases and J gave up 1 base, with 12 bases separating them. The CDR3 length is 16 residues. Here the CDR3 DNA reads TGTGCCAGCAGCTTATTTAGGGTTGGGAGCAATCAGCCCCAGCATTTT. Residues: CASSLFRVGSNQPQHF.

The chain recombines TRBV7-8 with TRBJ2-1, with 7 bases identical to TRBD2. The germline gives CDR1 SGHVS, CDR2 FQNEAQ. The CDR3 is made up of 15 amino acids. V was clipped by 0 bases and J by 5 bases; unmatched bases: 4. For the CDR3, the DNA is TGTGCCAGCAGCTTAGCGGGAGGGCCGCACAATGAGCAGTTCTTC. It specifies CASSLAGGPHNEQFF.

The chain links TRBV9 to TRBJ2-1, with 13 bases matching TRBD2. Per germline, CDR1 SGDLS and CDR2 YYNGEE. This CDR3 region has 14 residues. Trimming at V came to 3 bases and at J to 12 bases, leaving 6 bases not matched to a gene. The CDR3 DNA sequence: TGTGCCAGCAGCGAACTAGCGGGAGGGCCGGGGCAGTTCTTC. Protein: CASSELAGGPGQFF.

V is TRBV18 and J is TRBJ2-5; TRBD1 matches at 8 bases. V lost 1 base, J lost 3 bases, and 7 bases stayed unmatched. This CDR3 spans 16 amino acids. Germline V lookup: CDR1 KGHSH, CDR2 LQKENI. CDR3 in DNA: TGTGCCAGCTCACCACTTTCCGTGGACAGGGAAGAGACCCAGTACTTC. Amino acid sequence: CASSPLSVDREETQYF.

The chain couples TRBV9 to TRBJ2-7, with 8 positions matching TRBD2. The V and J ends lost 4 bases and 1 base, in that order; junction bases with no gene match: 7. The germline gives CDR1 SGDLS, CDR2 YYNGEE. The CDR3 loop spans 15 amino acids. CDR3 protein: CASSPRLAPSYEQYF. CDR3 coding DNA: TGTGCCAGCAGCCCCCGACTAGCGCCTTCCTACGAGCAGTACTTC.

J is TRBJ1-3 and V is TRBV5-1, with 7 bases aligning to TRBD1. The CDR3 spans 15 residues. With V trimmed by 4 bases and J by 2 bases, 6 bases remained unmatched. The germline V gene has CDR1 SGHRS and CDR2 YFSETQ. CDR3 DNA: TGCGCCAGCAGCCCGACAGGGAAAGCTGGAAACACCATATATTTT. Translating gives CASSPTGKAGNTIYF.

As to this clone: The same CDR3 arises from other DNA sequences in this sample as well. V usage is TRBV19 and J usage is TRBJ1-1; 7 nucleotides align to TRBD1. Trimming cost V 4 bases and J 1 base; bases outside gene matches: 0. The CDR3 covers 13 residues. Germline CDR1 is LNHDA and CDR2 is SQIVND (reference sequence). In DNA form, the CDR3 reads TGTGCCAGTAGTAACAGGGGGAACACTGAAGCTTTCTTT. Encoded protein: CASSNRGNTEAFF.

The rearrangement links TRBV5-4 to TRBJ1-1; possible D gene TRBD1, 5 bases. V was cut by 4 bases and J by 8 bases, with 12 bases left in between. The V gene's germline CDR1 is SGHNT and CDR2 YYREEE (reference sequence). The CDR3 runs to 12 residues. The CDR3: CASSRLGDEAFF. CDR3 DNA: TGTGCCAGCAGCCGCCTGGGGGACGAAGCTTTCTTT.

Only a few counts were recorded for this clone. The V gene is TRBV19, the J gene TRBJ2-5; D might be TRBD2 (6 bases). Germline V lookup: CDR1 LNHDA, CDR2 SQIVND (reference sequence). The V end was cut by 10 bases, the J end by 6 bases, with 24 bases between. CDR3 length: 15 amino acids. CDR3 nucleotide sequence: TGTGCCACCTCCCCGGGGACGGGAGTAGTGAAGACCCAGTACTTC. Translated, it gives CATSPGTGVVKTQYF.

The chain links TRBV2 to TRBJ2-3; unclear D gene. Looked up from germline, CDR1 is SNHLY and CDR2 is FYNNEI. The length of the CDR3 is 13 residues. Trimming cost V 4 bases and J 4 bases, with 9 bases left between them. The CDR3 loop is CASSASRSDTQYF. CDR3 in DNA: TGTGCCAGCAGTGCTTCCAGATCAGATACGCAGTATTTT.

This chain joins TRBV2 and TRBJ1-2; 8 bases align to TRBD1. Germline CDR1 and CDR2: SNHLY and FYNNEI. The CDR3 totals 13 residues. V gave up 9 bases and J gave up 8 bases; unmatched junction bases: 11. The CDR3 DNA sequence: TGTGCCAGGGGAGGACAGGGAATCCGCGGCTACACCTTC. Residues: CARGGQGIRGYTF.

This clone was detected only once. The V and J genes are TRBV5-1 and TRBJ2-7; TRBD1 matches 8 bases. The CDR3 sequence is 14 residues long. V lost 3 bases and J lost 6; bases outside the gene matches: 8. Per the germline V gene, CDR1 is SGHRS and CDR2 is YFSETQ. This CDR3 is CASSSGQGTGEQYF. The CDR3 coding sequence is TGCGCCAGCAGCTCCGGACAGGGAACGGGCGAGCAGTACTTC.

In DNA, the CDR3 is TGTGCCAGTAGTAATCAGGGCGACTACGAGCAGTACTTC. Its protein is CASSNQGDYEQYF. The chain carries TRBV19 and TRBJ2-7; D possibly corresponds to TRBD1 (5 bases). V was pared by 4 bases and J by 3 bases, with 10 bases between. CDR1 and CDR2 (germline): LNHDA, SQIVND (reference sequence). The CDR3 has 13 residues.

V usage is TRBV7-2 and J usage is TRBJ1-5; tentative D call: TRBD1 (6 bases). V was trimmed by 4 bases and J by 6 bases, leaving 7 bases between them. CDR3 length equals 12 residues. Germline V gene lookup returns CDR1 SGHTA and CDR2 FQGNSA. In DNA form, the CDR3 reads TGTGCCAGCAGCTCCAGGGGTCAGCCCCAGCATTTT. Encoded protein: CASSSRGQPQHF. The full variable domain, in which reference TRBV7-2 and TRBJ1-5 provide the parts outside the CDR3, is GAGVSQSPSNKVTEKGKDVELRCDPISGHTALYWYRQSLGQGLEFLIYFQGNSAPDKSGLPSDRFSAERTGGSVSTLTIQRTQQEDSAVYLCASSSRGQPQHFGDGTRLSIL.

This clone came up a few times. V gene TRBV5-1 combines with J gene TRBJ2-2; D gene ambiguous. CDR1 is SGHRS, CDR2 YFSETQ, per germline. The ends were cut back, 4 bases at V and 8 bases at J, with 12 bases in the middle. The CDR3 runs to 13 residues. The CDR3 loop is CASSAPPKGELFF. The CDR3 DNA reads TGCGCCAGCAGCGCCCCCCCGAAAGGGGAGCTGTTTTTT.

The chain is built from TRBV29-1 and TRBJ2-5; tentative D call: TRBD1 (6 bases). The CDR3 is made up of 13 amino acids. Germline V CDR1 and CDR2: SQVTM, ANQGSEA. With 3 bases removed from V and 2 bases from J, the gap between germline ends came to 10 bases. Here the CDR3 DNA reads TGCAGCGTTGATGCAGGGGTACAAGAGACCCAGTACTTC. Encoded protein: CSVDAGVQETQYF.

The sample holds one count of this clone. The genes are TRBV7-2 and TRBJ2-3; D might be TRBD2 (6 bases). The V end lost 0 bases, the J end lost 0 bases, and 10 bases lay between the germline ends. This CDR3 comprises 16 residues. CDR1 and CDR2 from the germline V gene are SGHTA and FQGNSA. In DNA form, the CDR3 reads TGTGCCAGCAGCTTAGCGGGCGGGATCAGCACAGATACGCAGTATTTT. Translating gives CASSLAGGISTDTQYF.